The next 17 T cell receptor beta chains were all read from a single sample in a study of shared clonotypes between healthy human individuals. Assay: immunoSEQ multiplex PCR; the TCRdb copy retains only in-frame clones and omits some. The sample holds under 2,500,000 clones, about 94% seen once. Sequencing input: naive CD4+ T cells sorted from blood. This sample's subset: CD45RA+ positively selected. These receptors came from a man aged 18 to 29 in good health.

V usage is TRBV6-1 and J usage is TRBJ2-7, with 10 bases lining up with TRBD1. With V trimmed by 4 bases and J by 0 bases, 9 bases remained unmatched. This CDR3 spans 17 amino acids. The germline gives CDR1 MNHNS, CDR2 SASEGT. CDR3 sequence: CASSGRQGAFPSYEQYF. The CDR3 DNA reads as TGTGCCAGCAGTGGAAGACAGGGGGCCTTCCCCTCCTACGAGCAGTACTTC.

CDR3 in amino acids: CASSLGQVPTSSYNEQFF. The CDR3 coding sequence is TGCGCCAGCAGCTTGGGACAGGTGCCAACTTCCTCCTACAATGAGCAGTTCTTC. This chain joins TRBV5-1 and TRBJ2-1; weak D call: TRBD1 (6 bases). The CDR3 sequence is 18 residues long. CDR1 SGHRS and CDR2 YFSETQ come from the germline V gene. Deletions cut 0 bases from V and 0 bases from J, with 16 bases between.

CDR3 sequence (DNA): TGTGCCAGCAGAGCGGGACAGCTCTACTATGGCTACACCTTC. Translating gives CASRAGQLYYGYTF. V usage is TRBV6-6 and J usage is TRBJ1-2; 7 bases map to TRBD1. J lost 3 bases, V lost 6 bases, and 7 bases had no gene match. This CDR3 contains 14 residues. Germline V gene sequence: CDR1 MNHNY, CDR2 SVGAGI (reference sequence).

The chain recombines TRBV11-2 with TRBJ2-1; possible D gene TRBD2, 9 bases. CDR1 is SGHAT, CDR2 FQNNGV, per germline. This CDR3 is 17 amino acids long. The V end was cut by 4 bases, the J end by 10 bases, with 26 bases between. This CDR3 is CASSSPGQGLARSEQFF. The DNA of the CDR3 is TGTGCCAGCAGCTCACCCGGACAGGGACTAGCACGTTCGGAGCAGTTCTTC.

The CDR3 here is CASRGTKGNSPLHF. The CDR3 DNA reads as TGTGCCAGCAGGGGGACAAAAGGGAATTCACCCCTCCACTTT. The rearrangement joins TRBV5-6 to TRBJ1-6; D might be TRBD1 (6 bases). Trimming pared 5 bases from V and 7 bases from J, leaving 13 bases between. The CDR3 is 14 residues long. Germline V lookup: CDR1 SGHDT, CDR2 YYEEEE.

As to this clone: Other DNA sequences in the sample encode the same CDR3. The chain joins TRBV6-6 to TRBJ2-5; TRBD2 aligns across 7 bases. After removal of 6 bases from V and 1 base from J, the junction contained 5 bases not matched to a gene. Germline V gives CDR1 MNHNY, CDR2 SVGAGI (reference sequence). There are 14 residues in the CDR3. CDR3 sequence: CASSRGGSQETQYF. In DNA, the CDR3 is TGTGCCAGCAGCCGCGGGGGTAGCCAAGAGACCCAGTACTTC.

This sequence joins TRBV30 and TRBJ1-4; possibly TRBD1 for D (6 bases). Trimming shortened V by 5 bases and J by 5 bases, and 9 bases separated the two germline ends. CDR3 length: 12 residues. Germline CDR1 GTSNPN, CDR2 SVGIG (reference sequence). The CDR3 DNA sequence: TGTGCCTGGTCCCAGGGGAATGAAAAACTGTTTTTT. Its protein product is CAWSQGNEKLFF. The entire variable domain, with the rest obtained from reference TRBV30 and TRBJ1-4, is as follows: SQTIHQWPATLVQPVGSPLSLECTVEGTSNPNLYWYRQAAGRGLQLLFYSVGIGQISSEVPQNLSASRPQDRQFILSSKKLLLSDSGFYLCAWSQGNEKLFFGSGTQLSVL.

The chain is built from TRBV5-4 and TRBJ2-7, with TRBD2 matching over 9 bases. The V segment lost 0 bases and the J segment 4 bases; nucleotides outside the gene matches: 2. This CDR3 spans 14 amino acids. Germline lookup yields CDR1 SGHNT and CDR2 YYREEE (reference sequence). This CDR3 reads CASSLGLAEYEQYF. Here the CDR3 DNA reads TGTGCCAGCAGCTTGGGACTAGCGGAATACGAGCAGTACTTC.

The rearrangement links TRBV18 to TRBJ2-7, with 7 nucleotides matching TRBD1. V shed 4 bases, J shed 0 bases, and the junction held 6 bases outside the gene matches. The CDR3 contains 15 residues. Germline lookup yields CDR1 KGHSH and CDR2 LQKENI. The CDR3 sequence: CASSQRQGSSYEQYF. The CDR3 nucleotides read TGTGCCAGCTCACAAAGACAGGGTAGCTCCTACGAGCAGTACTTC. Looking up the rest from reference TRBV18 and TRBJ2-7 gives the full variable domain: NAGVMQNPRHLVRRRGQEARLRCSPMKGHSHVYWYRQLPEEGLKFMVYLQKENIIDESGMPKERFSAEFPKEGPSILRIQQVVRGDSAAYFCASSQRQGSSYEQYFGPGTRLTVT.

The chain couples TRBV27 to TRBJ1-1; TRBD1 is a possible D gene (5 bases). V was pared by 6 bases and J by 0 bases, with 14 bases between. Germline V gene lookup returns CDR1 MNHEY and CDR2 SMNVEV (reference sequence). The CDR3 sequence is 15 residues long. CDR3 sequence: CASSLAGQLNTEAFF. Here the CDR3 DNA reads TGTGCCAGCAGCCTGGCGGGGCAGCTGAACACTGAAGCTTTCTTT.

The V call is TRBV5-1, the J call TRBJ2-3; no clear D gene. CDR3 size: 14 residues. Trimming cost V 0 bases and J 2 bases, with 7 bases left between them. Looked up from germline, CDR1 is SGHRS and CDR2 is YFSETQ. The CDR3 nucleotides are TGCGCCAGCAGCTTGGCGGTAGTCACAGATACGCAGTATTTT. Its translation: CASSLAVVTDTQYF.

This chain joins TRBV5-4 and TRBJ2-2, with 7 positions matching TRBD1. With V trimmed by 4 bases and J by 4 bases, 7 bases remained unmatched. The CDR3 covers 15 residues. Looked up from germline, CDR1 is SGHNT and CDR2 is YYREEE (reference sequence). The CDR3 region has the DNA TGTGCCAGCAGCACCGGGGACAGAAGCACCGGGGAGCTGTTTTTT. Its translation: CASSTGDRSTGELFF.

The chain recombines TRBV28 with TRBJ1-3; D is ambiguous. Between the trimmed V and J ends, which lost 6 bases and 0 bases, there was a span of 12 bases. Germline V lookup: CDR1 MDHEN, CDR2 SYDVKM. This CDR3 region has 15 residues. The CDR3 here is CASSYRAFSGNTIYF. The CDR3 DNA is TGTGCCAGCAGCTATAGGGCTTTCTCTGGAAACACCATATATTTT.

V gene TRBV18 combines with J gene TRBJ1-1, with a tentative D call TRBD1 (6 bases). The CDR3 spans 15 residues. V dropped 4 bases and J dropped 1 base, with 13 bases sitting between them. Per the germline V gene, CDR1 is KGHSH and CDR2 is LQKENI. The CDR3 loop reads CASSLFGTQNTEAFF. CDR3 nucleotides: TGTGCCAGCTCACTATTCGGGACACAGAACACTGAAGCTTTCTTT.

The chain recombines TRBV19 with TRBJ1-5; tentatively, D is TRBD1 (5 bases). From germline, CDR1 is LNHDA and CDR2 SQIVND (reference sequence). CDR3 size: 16 residues. V lost 1 base to trimming and J lost 4 bases, with 14 bases between them. The CDR3 here is CASSIVGTDKNQPQHF. The CDR3 nucleotides are TGTGCCAGTAGTATAGTCGGGACGGATAAAAATCAGCCCCAGCATTTT.

This chain connects TRBV4-1 to TRBJ2-5; TRBD1 might be the D (5 bases). Between the trimmed V and J ends, which lost 2 bases and 10 bases, there was a span of 8 bases. The CDR3 extends over 11 amino acids. Germline V gives CDR1 MGHRA, CDR2 YSYEKL. The CDR3 DNA reads TGCGCCAGCAGCCAATCGGACAACCAGTACTTC. It yields the protein CASSQSDNQYF.

The rearrangement uses TRBV25-1 and TRBJ1-1, with D maybe TRBD1 (5 bases). V gave up 6 bases and J gave up 4 bases, with 12 bases separating them. This CDR3 spans 13 amino acids. Germline V gene sequence: CDR1 MGHDK, CDR2 SYGVNS. The CDR3 is CASRGGGGTEAFF. Here the CDR3 DNA reads TGTGCCAGCAGGGGAGGTGGGGGCACTGAAGCTTTCTTT.